The rows below give T cell receptor beta chains drawn from one sample of a study of blood T cell repertoires in COVID-19. Data came from immunoSEQ multiplex PCR; TCRdb stores just in-frame clones and leaves some out. Of about 190,000 clones listed, around 79% were seen once; the top ten hold 15% to 20%. Sequenced input: peripheral blood. The receptors were gathered from a man aged 55 to 69 with active or convalescent COVID-19. Each CDR3 is given with its conserved first and last residue. The D gene is left open where the match is weak. A row's size may be missing; if present it is once, few, many or a size class.

TGTGCCAGCTCACCACAGGGGGCCGGTCAGCCCCAGCATTTT	CASSPQGAGQPQHF	few	TRBD1	TRBV18	TRBJ1-5
TGTGCCAGCAGCGACAGGGGGCGCGGGGAGCTGTTTTTT	CASSDRGRGELFF	.	TRBD1	TRBV2	TRBJ2-2
TGTGCCAGCAGCCCGGGAGATACGCAGTATTTT	CASSPGDTQYF	.	.	TRBV6-5	TRBJ2-3
TGCAGTGCTAGTACGCCCGGGACAGGTTTTTACGAGCAGTACTTC	CSASTPGTGFYEQYF	.	TRBD1	TRBV20-1	TRBJ2-7
TGCAGTGCTAGTACAACAGACCTCTATGGCTACACCTTC	CSASTTDLYGYTF	.	.	TRBV20-1	TRBJ1-2
TGTGCCACCAGTGAGGCCTCCGGGACTAGCGGGAATGAGCAGTTCTTC	CATSEASGTSGNEQFF	few	TRBD2	TRBV24-1	TRBJ2-1
TGTGCCAGCAGCTTAGGGACAAACATGAACACTGAAGCTTTCTTT	CASSLGTNMNTEAFF	.	.	TRBV7-8	TRBJ1-1
TGTGCCAGCAGCTCCCTGGGTAGCGGGAGAGGTGAGCAGTTCTTC	CASSSLGSGRGEQFF	.	TRBD2	TRBV7-2	TRBJ2-1
TGTGCCTGGAGTCCAGACAGATACGAGCAGTACTTC	CAWSPDRYEQYF	.	.	TRBV30	TRBJ2-7
TGCAGTGCTAGTGTACTTAGCAATCAGCCCCAGCATTTT	CSASVLSNQPQHF	.	.	TRBV20-1	TRBJ1-5
TGTGCCAGCAGTGAAGGAGGCCCAGCGGGAGACCGGTTCTTC	CASSEGGPAGDRFF	.	TRBD2	TRBV6-1	TRBJ2-1
TGTGCCAGCAGCCCGTGGCAGGGCCGAGGAGAAAATGAGCAGTTCTTC	CASSPWQGRGENEQFF	.	.	TRBV5-4	TRBJ2-1
TGTGCCAGCAGATCTCACGAGCAGTACTTC	CASRSHEQYF	.	.	TRBV28	TRBJ2-7
TGCAGCGTTAAAGGTCAGGGTCCCACCGGGGAGCTGTTTTTT	CSVKGQGPTGELFF	.	.	TRBV29-1	TRBJ2-2
TGCGCCAGCAGCTTGGAAGCGGCCCGAGGCACCGGGGAGCTGTTTTTT	CASSLEAARGTGELFF	.	.	TRBV5-1	TRBJ2-2
TGTGCCAGCGGCCTCACTGGGACTAGCGGAACAACAGATACGCAGTATTTT	CASGLTGTSGTTDTQYF	.	TRBD2	TRBV7-6	TRBJ2-3
TGTGCCAGCAATCGAGAGGCCGGCGGGGAGACCCAGTACTTC	CASNREAGGETQYF	.	.	TRBV2	TRBJ2-5
TGTGCCAGCTCACCCACCAGTAACTATGGCTACACCTTC	CASSPTSNYGYTF	.	.	TRBV18	TRBJ1-2
TGCGCCAGCAGCTTGGGGAGCTACAATGAGCAGTTCTTC	CASSLGSYNEQFF	.	.	TRBV5-1	TRBJ2-1
TGTGCCATCACCCGGGGGGTGACAGATACGCAGTATTTT	CAITRGVTDTQYF	once	TRBD2	TRBV10-3	TRBJ2-3
TGTGCCAGCAGCCTCGGGACAGGACGGGGGTCTACGGAAGCTTTCTTT	CASSLGTGRGSTEAFF	.	TRBD1	TRBV7-2	TRBJ1-1
TGTGCCAGTAGTATTGACAGGGGTCCCCCCGGGCGATGGCCCCAGCATTTT	CASSIDRGPPGRWPQHF	.	TRBD1	TRBV19	TRBJ1-5
TGTGCCAGCAGTGTCCTAGCGGGAGGGGATGAGCAGTTCTTC	CASSVLAGGDEQFF	.	TRBD2	TRBV2	TRBJ2-1
TGTGCCAGCTCCCCTCTGGAGAGGGATCGTTCACCCCTCCACTTT	CASSPLERDRSPLHF	.	.	TRBV18	TRBJ1-6
TGTGCCAGCAGGATGCCGGGACAGGCCTACGAGCAGTACTTC	CASRMPGQAYEQYF	.	TRBD1	TRBV5-4	TRBJ2-7
TGTGCCAGCAAGGCGTTCGCGGGGTACACAGATACGCAGTATTTT	CASKAFAGYTDTQYF	few	.	TRBV27	TRBJ2-3
TGTGCCACCAGTGGGAGACAAGGGGCAAACACCGGGGAGCTGTTTTTT	CATSGRQGANTGELFF	.	.	TRBV24-1	TRBJ2-2
TGTGCCAGCAGCTCCCGCAGCGCGGCTCAAGAGACCCAGTACTTC	CASSSRSAAQETQYF	.	.	TRBV5-5	TRBJ2-5
TGCAGCGTTGATGACATCAACATTCAGTACTTC	CSVDDINIQYF	.	.	TRBV29-1	TRBJ2-4
TGCGCCAGCAGCTTGGCGGGGACTCAAAATTCACCCCTCCACTTT	CASSLAGTQNSPLHF	.	.	TRBV5-1	TRBJ1-6
TGTGCCAGCAGCTTAGATGGGGCCCTTGGAGAGACCCAGTACTTC	CASSLDGALGETQYF	.	.	TRBV11-1	TRBJ2-5
TGTGCCAGCAGCCTGGGACAGACTAACTATGGCTACACCTTC	CASSLGQTNYGYTF	.	TRBD1	TRBV27	TRBJ1-2
TGTGCCAGCAGTTACCTAGCGGGAGGGTCCTACAATGAGCAGTTCTTC	CASSYLAGGSYNEQFF	few	TRBD2	TRBV6-2/TRBV6-3	TRBJ2-1
TGTGCCAGCAGCCCGTCGGAGAGGGGGACCTACGAGCAGTACTTC	CASSPSERGTYEQYF	.	.	TRBV3-1/TRBV3-2	TRBJ2-7
TGTGCCAGCAACAGGGACTATGGCTACACCTTC	CASNRDYGYTF	.	.	TRBV28	TRBJ1-2
TGCGCCAGCAGCTTTAAGAAGGTCGCAGGGGCCCAGTACTTC	CASSFKKVAGAQYF	.	.	TRBV5-1	TRBJ2-5
TGTGCCAGTAGGCCCCGGGGGAACACTGAAGCTTTCTTT	CASRPRGNTEAFF	.	.	TRBV19	TRBJ1-1
TGCGCCAGCAGCTTGGTGCGGGAAGGGAATGAGCAGTTCTTC	CASSLVREGNEQFF	.	.	TRBV5-1	TRBJ2-1
TGTGCCAGCAAAAGACTAGCGGGCATAGGAGATACGCAGTATTTT	CASKRLAGIGDTQYF	.	TRBD2	TRBV6-5	TRBJ2-3
TGCAGTGCTAGAGACCTGCGGGGCTACACCTTC	CSARDLRGYTF	.	.	TRBV20-1	TRBJ1-2
TGTGCCAGCAGCCACGGGGGGGGCAGGGAGCAGTTCTTC	CASSHGGGREQFF	few	TRBD2	TRBV7-7	TRBJ2-1
TGTGCCAGCAGGACCGGGACAGGGGCGGGCTACGAGCAGTACTTC	CASRTGTGAGYEQYF	.	TRBD1	TRBV27	TRBJ2-7
TGTGCCAGCAGCTTAGGCGGGATGGAGACCCAGTACTTC	CASSLGGMETQYF	.	.	TRBV7-2	TRBJ2-5
TGTGCCAGTAGTTCACAGGGGCGCACCACTGAAGCTTTCTTT	CASSSQGRTTEAFF	.	TRBD1	TRBV19	TRBJ1-1
TGTGCCAGCAGTTTCATATCGGGAGGTAGCACAGATACGCAGTATTTT	CASSFISGGSTDTQYF	once	TRBD2	TRBV6-6	TRBJ2-3
TGTGCCAGCTCTACTGATGCCGGGGAGCTGTTTTTT	CASSTDAGELFF	.	.	TRBV12-3/TRBV12-4	TRBJ2-2
TGTGCCAGCAGCGCACTCTACGAGCAGTACTTC	CASSALYEQYF	.	.	TRBV21-1	TRBJ2-7
TGTGCCAGCAGCTTGGAAGGGGCAGGCGAAAAACTGTTTTTT	CASSLEGAGEKLFF	.	.	TRBV5-4	TRBJ1-4
TGCGCCAGCAGCCAATCACACTTCCAAGGGACACTCAACACTGAAGCTTTCTTT	CASSQSHFQGTLNTEAFF	.	.	TRBV4-3	TRBJ1-1
TGTGCCAGCAGCTCCCAAGCGAACACTGAAGCTTTCTTT	CASSSQANTEAFF	.	.	TRBV7-9	TRBJ1-1
TGTGCCAGCAGCCCCAACCAGGGACAGGGGAATCAGCCCCAGCATTTT	CASSPNQGQGNQPQHF	few	TRBD1	TRBV7-9	TRBJ1-5
TGTGCCAGTAGTATCCCAGGAGGCTACGAGCAGTACTTC	CASSIPGGYEQYF	.	.	TRBV19	TRBJ2-7
TGTGCCAGCAGCCCTGGAGGGGGTACAGGGGGCCGCAATCAGCCCCAGCATTTT	CASSPGGGTGGRNQPQHF	.	TRBD1	TRBV5-5	TRBJ1-5
TGTGCCAGCAGCCAAGGAGTGGGAACAGGGCCTGAAGCTTTCTTT	CASSQGVGTGPEAFF	once	.	TRBV3-1/TRBV3-2	TRBJ1-1